This record covers a single T cell receptor (beta chain). Produced via immunoSEQ multiplex PCR; TCRdb's table is partial and in-frame only. The data contain about 59,000 clones, roughly 92% of them singletons. This record comes from a study of T cell changes during pregnancy in multiple sclerosis. The source material was CD8+ T cells from peripheral blood mononuclear cells, sampled in the third trimester of pregnancy. The receptor's source is a female donor with multiple sclerosis, enrolled in a pregnancy study.

CDR3: CASSRGTLSSYEQYF. In DNA form, the CDR3 reads TGTGCCAGCAGCCGCGGGACGCTAAGCTCCTACGAGCAGTACTTC. The chain recombines TRBV5-4 with TRBJ2-7; a possible D gene is TRBD2 (6 bases). Between the trimmed V and J ends, which lost 4 bases and 0 bases, there was a span of 14 bases. The germline V gene encodes CDR1 SGHNT and CDR2 YYREEE (reference sequence). The length of the CDR3 is 15 residues.